The rows below give T cell receptor beta chains drawn from one sample of a study of tumor and adjacent non-tumor tissue in lung cancer. MiXCR was run by TCRdb on the multiplex PCR reads, yielding one entry per CDR3 protein. In the table there are 100,000 or so distinct CDR3 sequences, 60% to 80% of which are singletons. Specimen: distant non-tumor lung tissue. These receptors all stem from a man between 25 and 39 years old with non-small cell lung cancer. Each CDR3 is given with its conserved first and last residue. D genes are given only for firm matches. Clone size is stated in some rows and not others, as once, few, many or a class when expanded.

clone size: -
D gene: -
J gene: TRBJ1-4
V gene: TRBV11-2
CDR3 DNA: TGTGCCAGCAGCGCTAACACAGGGAGACTGTTTTTT
CDR3 protein: CASSANTGRLFF

clone size: -
D gene: TRBD2
J gene: TRBJ2-2
V gene: TRBV7-9
CDR3 DNA: TGTGCCAGCAGCCCCTCTAGCGGGAGTGGTGGGGAGCTGTTTTTT
CDR3 protein: CASSPSSGSGGELFF

clone size: few
D gene: TRBD1
J gene: TRBJ2-7
V gene: TRBV11-1
CDR3 DNA: TGTGCCAGCAGCCGCGGACAGGGGGCGACCTACGAGCAGTACTTC
CDR3 protein: CASSRGQGATYEQYF

clone size: few
D gene: TRBD2
J gene: TRBJ2-1
V gene: TRBV11-2
CDR3 DNA: TGTGCCTGCAGCCTCGGACTAGCGGGCACCAATGAGCAGTTCTTC
CDR3 protein: CACSLGLAGTNEQFF

clone size: few
D gene: TRBD2
J gene: TRBJ2-5
V gene: TRBV5-4
CDR3 DNA: TGTGCCAGCAGCGGGACTAGCGGGGGGGCGGTAAGGGAGACCCAGTACTTC
CDR3 protein: CASSGTSGGAVRETQYF

clone size: many
D gene: -
J gene: TRBJ1-4
V gene: TRBV6-6
CDR3 DNA: TGTGCCAGCAGTTACGATCGGGGTAATGAAAAACTGTTTTTT
CDR3 protein: CASSYDRGNEKLFF

clone size: few
D gene: -
J gene: TRBJ2-7
V gene: TRBV11-3
CDR3 DNA: TGTGCTAGCAGCCGGACAGAGCAGTACTTC
CDR3 protein: CASSRTEQYF

clone size: -
D gene: -
J gene: TRBJ2-7
V gene: TRBV4-1
CDR3 DNA: TGCGCCAGCAACCAAGATGAGATGGGACAAACCTACGAGCAATACTTC
CDR3 protein: CASNQDEMGQTYEQYF

clone size: few
D gene: -
J gene: TRBJ2-1
V gene: TRBV7-8
CDR3 DNA: TGTGCCAGCACCGAGACCTACAATGAGCAGTTCTTC
CDR3 protein: CASTETYNEQFF

clone size: -
D gene: TRBD2
J gene: TRBJ2-3
V gene: TRBV4-2
CDR3 DNA: TGTGCCGGCAGCCCATTCTTACTAGCGGGAGGGGGTGATACGCAGTATTTT
CDR3 protein: CAGSPFLLAGGGDTQYF

clone size: -
D gene: -
J gene: TRBJ2-6
V gene: TRBV5-4
CDR3 DNA: TGTACCAGTAGCTTGGTGATCCTAGCCGAGTTCACTGGGGCCAACGTCCTGACTTTC
CDR3 protein: CTSSLVILAEFTGANVLTF

clone size: -
D gene: -
J gene: TRBJ1-2
V gene: TRBV4-3
CDR3 DNA: TGCGCCAGCAGCTATCATTCGGGGGCCTTGCGATGCTATGGCTACACCTTC
CDR3 protein: CASSYHSGALRCYGYTF

clone size: -
D gene: -
J gene: TRBJ1-6
V gene: TRBV11-2
CDR3 DNA: TGTGCCAGCGGTTACGGGCGTCCAGGGCTGAGCTCCTATAATTCACCCCTCCACTTT
CDR3 protein: CASGYGRPGLSSYNSPLHF

clone size: medium-sized
D gene: TRBD1
J gene: TRBJ1-1
V gene: TRBV6-1
CDR3 DNA: TGTGCCAGCAATTCAGGGGGGGCATCAGAAACTGAAGCTTTCTTT
CDR3 protein: CASNSGGASETEAFF

clone size: many
D gene: -
J gene: TRBJ2-1
V gene: TRBV7-9
CDR3 DNA: TGTGCCAGCAGGGGGCGGGGATACAATGAGCAGTTCTTC
CDR3 protein: CASRGRGYNEQFF

clone size: -
D gene: TRBD2
J gene: TRBJ2-3
V gene: TRBV20-1
CDR3 DNA: TGCAGCGCGGTAGGCGGACTAGTTCTAGATACACAGTGTTTT
CDR3 protein: CSAVGGLVLDTQCF

clone size: -
D gene: -
J gene: TRBJ1-1
V gene: TRBV7-8
CDR3 DNA: TGTGCTAGCAACCTTAATAATGAAGCTTTCTTT
CDR3 protein: CASNLNNEAFF

clone size: -
D gene: -
J gene: TRBJ2-3
V gene: TRBV29-1
CDR3 DNA: TGCAGCGTTACGACTAGCAGGGGGTGCACAGATACGCAGTATTTT
CDR3 protein: CSVTTSRGCTDTQYF

clone size: many
D gene: -
J gene: TRBJ1-1
V gene: TRBV24-1
CDR3 DNA: TGTGCCACCAGTGACCACAGGGAGTGCACTGAAGCTTTCTTT
CDR3 protein: CATSDHRECTEAFF

clone size: -
D gene: -
J gene: TRBJ2-2
V gene: TRBV10-3
CDR3 DNA: TGTGCCATCAATGAGAAAGGAGGGTGCTTAGGAGGGGAGCTGTTTTTC
CDR3 protein: CAINEKGGCLGGELFF

clone size: -
D gene: -
J gene: TRBJ2-5
V gene: TRBV11-2
CDR3 DNA: TGTGCCAGCAGCTTCTCAGAGACCCAGTACTTC
CDR3 protein: CASSFSETQYF

clone size: -
D gene: TRBD1
J gene: TRBJ1-5
V gene: TRBV20-1
CDR3 DNA: TGCAGTACCAAGGGACAGGGCGTGGAGTATAGCAATCAGCCCCAACATTTT
CDR3 protein: CSTKGQGVEYSNQPQHF

clone size: -
D gene: -
J gene: TRBJ1-2
V gene: TRBV6-5
CDR3 DNA: TGTGACAGCAGTTACTCTTCCAGGGGCGGGGGCTACACCTTC
CDR3 protein: CDSSYSSRGGGYTF

clone size: few
D gene: TRBD1
J gene: TRBJ2-1
V gene: TRBV25-1
CDR3 DNA: TGTGCCAGCAGTGAGACAGGGGGTCTCTACAATGAGCAGTTCTTC
CDR3 protein: CASSETGGLYNEQFF